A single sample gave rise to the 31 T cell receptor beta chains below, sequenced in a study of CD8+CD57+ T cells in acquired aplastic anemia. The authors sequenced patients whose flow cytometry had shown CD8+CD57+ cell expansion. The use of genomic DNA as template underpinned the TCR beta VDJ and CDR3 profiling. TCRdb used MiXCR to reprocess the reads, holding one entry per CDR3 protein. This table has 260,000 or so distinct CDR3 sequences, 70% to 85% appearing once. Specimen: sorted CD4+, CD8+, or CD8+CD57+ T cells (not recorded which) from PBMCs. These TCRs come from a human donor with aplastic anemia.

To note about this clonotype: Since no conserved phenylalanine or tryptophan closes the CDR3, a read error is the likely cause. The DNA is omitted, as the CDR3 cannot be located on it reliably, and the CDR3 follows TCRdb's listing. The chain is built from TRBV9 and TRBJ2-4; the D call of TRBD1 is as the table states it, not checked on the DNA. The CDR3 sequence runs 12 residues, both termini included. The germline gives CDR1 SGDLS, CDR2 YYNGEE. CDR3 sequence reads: CASSVAGGSGYT.

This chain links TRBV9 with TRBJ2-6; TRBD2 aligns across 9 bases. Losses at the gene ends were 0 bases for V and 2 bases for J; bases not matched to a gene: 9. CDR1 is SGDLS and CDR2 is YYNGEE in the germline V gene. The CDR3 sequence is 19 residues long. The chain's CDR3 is CASSVGIAGDTPGANVLTF. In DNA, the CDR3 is TGTGCCAGCAGCGTAGGGATAGCGGGGGACACCCCTGGGGCCAACGTCCTGACTTTC. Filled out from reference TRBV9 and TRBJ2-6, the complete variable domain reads DSGVTQTPKHLITATGQRVTLRCSPRSGDLSVYWYQQSLDQGLQFLIQYYNGEERAKGNILERFSAQQFPDLHSELNLSSLELGDSALYFCASSVGIAGDTPGANVLTFGAGSRLTVL.

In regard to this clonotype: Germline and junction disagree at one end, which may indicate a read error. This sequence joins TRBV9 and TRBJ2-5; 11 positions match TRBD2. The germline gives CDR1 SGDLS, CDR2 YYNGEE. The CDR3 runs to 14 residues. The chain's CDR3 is CASSVPLAGGLQNF. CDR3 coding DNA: TGTGCCAGCAGCGTCCCCTTAGCGGGGGGGTTACAGAACTTC.

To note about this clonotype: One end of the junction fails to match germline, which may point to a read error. CDR3 protein: CASSLTGAADYAYF. The CDR3 DNA sequence: TGTGCCAGCAGCTTGACAGGGGCCGCCGACTATGCCTACTTT. V gene TRBV7-2 combines with J gene TRBJ1-1; 8 bases line up with TRBD1. Germline CDR1 reads SGHTA; CDR2 reads FQGNSA. CDR3 length: 14 residues. Based on the CDR3 plus reference TRBV7-2 and TRBJ1-1, the full variable domain is GAGVSQSPSNKVTEKGKDVELRCDPISGHTALYWYRQSLGQGLEFLIYFQGNSAPDKSGLPSDRFSAERTGGSVSTLTIQRTQQEDSAVYLCASSLTGAADYAYFGQGTRLTVV.

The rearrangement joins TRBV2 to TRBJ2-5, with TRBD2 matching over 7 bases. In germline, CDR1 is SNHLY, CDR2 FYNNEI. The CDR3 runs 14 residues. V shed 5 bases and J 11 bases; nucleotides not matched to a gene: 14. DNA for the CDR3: TGTGCCAGCAGTTTGGTGTCGCGGGAGAACACTCAGTACTTC. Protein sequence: CASSLVSRENTQYF.

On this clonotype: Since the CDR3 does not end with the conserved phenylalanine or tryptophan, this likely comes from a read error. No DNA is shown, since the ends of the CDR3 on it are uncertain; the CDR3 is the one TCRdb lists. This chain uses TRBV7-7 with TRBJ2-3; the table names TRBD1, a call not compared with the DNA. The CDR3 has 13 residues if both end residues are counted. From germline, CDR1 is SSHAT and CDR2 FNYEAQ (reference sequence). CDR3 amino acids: CASTLGAGGTGEL.

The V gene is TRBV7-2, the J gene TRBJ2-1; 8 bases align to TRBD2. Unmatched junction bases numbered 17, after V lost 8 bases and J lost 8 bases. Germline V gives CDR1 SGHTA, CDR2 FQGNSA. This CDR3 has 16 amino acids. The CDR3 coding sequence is TGTGCCAGCGGCCCGCGAAGAGGCGGGGGGAGCGATGAGCAGTTCTTC. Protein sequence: CASGPRRGGGSDEQFF.

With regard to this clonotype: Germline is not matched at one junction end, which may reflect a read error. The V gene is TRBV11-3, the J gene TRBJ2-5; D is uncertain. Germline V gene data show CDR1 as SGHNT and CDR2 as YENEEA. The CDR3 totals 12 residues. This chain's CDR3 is CASSSDLEAQYF. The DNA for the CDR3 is TGTGCCAGCAGCTCAGATCTAGAGGCCCAGTACTTC. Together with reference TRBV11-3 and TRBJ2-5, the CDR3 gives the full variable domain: EAGVVQSPRYKIIEKKQPVAFWCNPISGHNTLYWYLQNLGQGPELLIRYENEEAVDDSQLPKDRFSAERLKGVDSTLKIQPAELGDSAVYLCASSSDLEAQYFGPGTRLLVL.

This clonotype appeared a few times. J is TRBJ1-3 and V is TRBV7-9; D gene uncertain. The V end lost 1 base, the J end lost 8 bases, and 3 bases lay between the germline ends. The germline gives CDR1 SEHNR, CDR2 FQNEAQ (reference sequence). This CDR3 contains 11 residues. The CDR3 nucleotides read TGTGCCAGCAGCTTAGGTGACACCATATATTTT. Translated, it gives CASSLGDTIYF.

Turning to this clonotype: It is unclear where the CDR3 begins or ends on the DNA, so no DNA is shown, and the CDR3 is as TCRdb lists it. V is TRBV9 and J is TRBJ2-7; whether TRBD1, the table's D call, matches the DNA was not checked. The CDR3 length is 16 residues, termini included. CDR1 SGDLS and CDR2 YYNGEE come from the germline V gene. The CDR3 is CASRLPGDTQYFEQYV.

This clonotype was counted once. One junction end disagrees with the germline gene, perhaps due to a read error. The CDR3 DNA reads TGTGCCAGTAGCTTAGCGAGCGGAGCCTATAATGAGTATTTCTTC. Translated, it gives CASSLASGAYNEYFF. The J gene is TRBJ2-1, the V gene TRBV7-2, with D perhaps TRBD2 (5 bases). The CDR3 is 15 residues long. Germline values: CDR1 SGHTA, CDR2 FQGNSA.

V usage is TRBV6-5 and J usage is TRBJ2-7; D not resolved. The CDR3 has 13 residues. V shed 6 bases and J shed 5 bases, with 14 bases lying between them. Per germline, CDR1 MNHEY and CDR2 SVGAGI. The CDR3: CASSHGSYNEQYF. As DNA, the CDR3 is TGTGCCAGCAGCCATGGATCGTACAACGAGCAGTACTTC.

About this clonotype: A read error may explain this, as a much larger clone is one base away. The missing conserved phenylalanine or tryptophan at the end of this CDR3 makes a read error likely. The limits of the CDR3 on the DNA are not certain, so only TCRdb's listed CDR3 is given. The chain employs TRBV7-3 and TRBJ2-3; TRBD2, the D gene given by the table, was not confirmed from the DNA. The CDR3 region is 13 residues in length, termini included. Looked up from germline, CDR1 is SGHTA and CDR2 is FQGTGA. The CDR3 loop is CASSSSGTWGEAH.

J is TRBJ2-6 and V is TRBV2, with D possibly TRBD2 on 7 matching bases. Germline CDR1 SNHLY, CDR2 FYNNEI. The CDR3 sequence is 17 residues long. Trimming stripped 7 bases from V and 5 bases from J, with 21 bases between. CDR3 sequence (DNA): TGTGCCAGCACCGTAGGGGGGGTCCCCGCGCGGGCCAACGTCCTGACTTTC. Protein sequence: CASTVGGVPARANVLTF.

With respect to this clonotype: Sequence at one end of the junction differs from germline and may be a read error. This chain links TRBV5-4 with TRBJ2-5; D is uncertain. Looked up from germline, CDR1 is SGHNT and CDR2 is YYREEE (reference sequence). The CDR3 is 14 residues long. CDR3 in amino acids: CANSFATDQETQYF. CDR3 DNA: TGTGCCAACAGCTTTGCTACCGACCAAGAGACCCAGTACTTC. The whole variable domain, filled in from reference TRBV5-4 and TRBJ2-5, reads ETGVTQSPTHLIKTRGQQVTLRCSSQSGHNTVSWYQQALGQGPQFIFQYYREEENGRGNFPPRFSGLQFPNYSSELNVNALELDDSALYLCANSFATDQETQYFGPGTRLLVL.

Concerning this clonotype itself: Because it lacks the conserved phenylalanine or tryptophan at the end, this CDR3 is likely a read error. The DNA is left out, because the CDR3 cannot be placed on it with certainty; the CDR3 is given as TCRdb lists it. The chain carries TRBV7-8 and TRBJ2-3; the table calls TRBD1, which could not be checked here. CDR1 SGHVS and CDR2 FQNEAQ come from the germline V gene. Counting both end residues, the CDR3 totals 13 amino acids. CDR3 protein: CASSAAGGPDTQY.

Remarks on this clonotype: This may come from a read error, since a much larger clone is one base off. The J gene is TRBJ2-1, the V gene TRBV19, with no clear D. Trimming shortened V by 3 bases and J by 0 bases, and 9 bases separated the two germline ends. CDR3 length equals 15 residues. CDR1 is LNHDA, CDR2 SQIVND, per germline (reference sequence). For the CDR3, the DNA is TGTGCCAGTAGTATGATGGGATTCTCCTACAATGAGCAGTTCTTC. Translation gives CASSMMGFSYNEQFF.

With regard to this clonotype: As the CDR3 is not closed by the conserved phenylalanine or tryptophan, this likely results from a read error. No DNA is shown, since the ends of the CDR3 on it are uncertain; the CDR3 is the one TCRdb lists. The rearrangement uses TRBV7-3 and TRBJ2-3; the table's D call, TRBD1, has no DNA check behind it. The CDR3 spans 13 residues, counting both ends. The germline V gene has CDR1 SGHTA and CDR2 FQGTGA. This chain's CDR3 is CASGDGGTGTPYV.

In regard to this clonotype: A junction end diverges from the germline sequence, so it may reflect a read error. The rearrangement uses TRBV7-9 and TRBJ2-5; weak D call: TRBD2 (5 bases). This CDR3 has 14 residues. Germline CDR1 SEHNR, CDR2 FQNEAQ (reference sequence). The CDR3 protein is CASSLGGGHRAKYF. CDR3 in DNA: TGTGCCAGCAGCCTAGGAGGCGGGCACCGGGCCAAGTATTTC. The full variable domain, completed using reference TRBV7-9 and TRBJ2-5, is DTGVSQNPRHKITKRGQNVTFRCDPISEHNRLYWYRQTLGQGPEFLTYFQNEAQLEKSRLLSDRFSAERPKGSFSTLEIQRTEQGDSAMYLCASSLGGGHRAKYFGPGTRLLVL.

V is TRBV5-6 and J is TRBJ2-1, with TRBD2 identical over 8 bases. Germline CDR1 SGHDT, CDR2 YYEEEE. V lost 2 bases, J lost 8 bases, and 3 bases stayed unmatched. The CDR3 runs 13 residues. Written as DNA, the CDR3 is TGTGCCAGCAGCTTAGCGGGAGTCCATGAGCAGTTCTTC. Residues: CASSLAGVHEQFF.

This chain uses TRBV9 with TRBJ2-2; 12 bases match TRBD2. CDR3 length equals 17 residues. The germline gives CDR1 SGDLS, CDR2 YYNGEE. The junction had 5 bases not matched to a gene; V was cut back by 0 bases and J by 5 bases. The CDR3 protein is CASSVGGGTSGTGELFF. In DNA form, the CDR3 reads TGTGCCAGCAGCGTAGGGGGGGGGACTAGCGGGACCGGGGAGCTGTTTTTT. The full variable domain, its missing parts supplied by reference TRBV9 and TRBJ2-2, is DSGVTQTPKHLITATGQRVTLRCSPRSGDLSVYWYQQSLDQGLQFLIQYYNGEERAKGNILERFSAQQFPDLHSELNLSSLELGDSALYFCASSVGGGTSGTGELFFGEGSRLTVL.

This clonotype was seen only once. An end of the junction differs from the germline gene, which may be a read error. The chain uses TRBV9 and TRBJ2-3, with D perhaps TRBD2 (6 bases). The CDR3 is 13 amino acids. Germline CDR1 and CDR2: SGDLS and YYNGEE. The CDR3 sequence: CASSFASAMSSSF. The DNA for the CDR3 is TGTGCCAGCAGCTTTGCTAGCGCAATGAGCAGTTCTTTT.

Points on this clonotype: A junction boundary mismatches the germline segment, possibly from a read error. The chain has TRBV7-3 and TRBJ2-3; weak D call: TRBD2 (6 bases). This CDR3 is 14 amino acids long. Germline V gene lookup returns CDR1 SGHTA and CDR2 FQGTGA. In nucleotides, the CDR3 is TGTGCCAGCAGCTTAGCGGGAAGTCGCGGTACGAAGTATTTT. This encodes CASSLAGSRGTKYF. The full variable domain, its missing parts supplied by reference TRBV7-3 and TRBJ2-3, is GAGVSQTPSNKVTEKGKYVELRCDPISGHTALYWYRQSLGQGPEFLIYFQGTGAADDSGLPNDRFFAVRPEGSVSTLKIQRTERGDSAVYLCASSLAGSRGTKYFGPGTRLTVL.

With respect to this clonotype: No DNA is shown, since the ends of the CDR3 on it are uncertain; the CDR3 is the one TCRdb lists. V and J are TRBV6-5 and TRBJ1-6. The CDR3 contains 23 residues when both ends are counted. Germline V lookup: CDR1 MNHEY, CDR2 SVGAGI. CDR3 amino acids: CASSFYICSARIPTDGDNSPLHF.

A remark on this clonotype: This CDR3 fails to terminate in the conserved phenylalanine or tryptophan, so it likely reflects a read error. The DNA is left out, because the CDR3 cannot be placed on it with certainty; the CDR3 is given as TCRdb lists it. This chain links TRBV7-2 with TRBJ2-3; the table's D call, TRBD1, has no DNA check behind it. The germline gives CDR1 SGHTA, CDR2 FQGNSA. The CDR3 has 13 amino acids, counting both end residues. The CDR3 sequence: CASSVAGSYGAYV.

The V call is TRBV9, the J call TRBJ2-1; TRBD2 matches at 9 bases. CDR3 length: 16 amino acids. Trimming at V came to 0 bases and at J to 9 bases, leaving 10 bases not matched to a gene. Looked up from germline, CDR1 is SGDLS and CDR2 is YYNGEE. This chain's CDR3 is CASSVERSGGSGEQFF. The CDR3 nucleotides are TGTGCCAGCAGCGTAGAAAGAAGCGGGGGGAGCGGTGAGCAGTTCTTC.

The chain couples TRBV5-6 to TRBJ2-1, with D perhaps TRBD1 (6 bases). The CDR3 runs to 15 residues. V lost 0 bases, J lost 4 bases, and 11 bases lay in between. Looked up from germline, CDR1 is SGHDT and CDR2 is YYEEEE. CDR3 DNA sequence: TGTGCCAGCAGCTTGGAGAGGGGGACGTACAATGAGCAGTTCTTC. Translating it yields CASSLERGTYNEQFF.

In DNA form, the CDR3 reads TGTGCCAGCAGCTTTCATCCAGGCGCAACAGCCCTTTCCTACGAGCAGTACTTC. Amino acids: CASSFHPGATALSYEQYF. The chain couples TRBV7-3 to TRBJ2-7; D unclear. Trimming took off 3 bases at V and 1 base at J, with 22 bases between the two ends. The germline V gene encodes CDR1 SGHTA and CDR2 FQGTGA. The CDR3 sequence is 18 residues long.

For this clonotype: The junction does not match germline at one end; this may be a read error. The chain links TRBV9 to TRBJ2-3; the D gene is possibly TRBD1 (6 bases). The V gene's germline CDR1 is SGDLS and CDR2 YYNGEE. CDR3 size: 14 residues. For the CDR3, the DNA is TGTGCCAGCGGAGTAGCTGGGGACATTCATACGTTCGATTTT. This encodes CASGVAGDIHTFDF.

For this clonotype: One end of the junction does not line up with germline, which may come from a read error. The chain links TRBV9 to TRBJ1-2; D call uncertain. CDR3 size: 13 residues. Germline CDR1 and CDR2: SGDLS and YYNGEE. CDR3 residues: CASSQGLAANYTF. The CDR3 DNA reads TGCGCCAGCAGCCAAGGCCTTGCAGCTAACTACACCTTC.

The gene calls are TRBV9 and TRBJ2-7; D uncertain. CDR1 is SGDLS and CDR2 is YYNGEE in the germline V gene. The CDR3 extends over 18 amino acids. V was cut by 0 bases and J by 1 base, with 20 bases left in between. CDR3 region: CASSVEPDATALSYEQYV. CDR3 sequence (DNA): TGTGCCAGCAGCGTAGAGCCAGATGCGACGGCCCTTTCCTACGAGCAGTACGTC.